The 17 T cell receptor beta chains listed next were all sequenced from one sample in a study of molecular identifiers for immune sequencing clone quantification. TCRdb called the PCR reads again in MiXCR, with one record for every CDR3 protein. Found here are 550,000 to 750,000 distinct CDR3 sequences, 15% to 20% of them singletons; the top ten hold 0.85%. The sequenced material came from naive CD8+ T cells from blood, with Jurkat cell RNA spiked in. Specified subset: FACS-sorted CD8+CD4-CCR7+CD45RA+ naive T cells. The origin of the receptors is a human donor in good health. Some libraries in this study had Jurkat cell RNA spiked in.

The genes are TRBV7-9 and TRBJ2-7; a weak D match, TRBD1 (5 bases). From germline, CDR1 is SEHNR and CDR2 FQNEAQ (reference sequence). The CDR3 runs to 14 residues. Trimming removed 5 bases at V and 0 bases at J, with 11 bases between. CDR3 nucleotide sequence: TGTGCCAGCAGCGCAACAGGATTCTCCTACGAGCAGTACTTC. Protein sequence: CASSATGFSYEQYF.

For this clonotype: A much larger clone is a single base away; this may be a read error. The missing conserved phenylalanine or tryptophan at the end of this CDR3 makes a read error likely. The DNA of the CDR3 is TGTGCCAGTAGTATAGTGTTCGGGGCTCCAGATACGCAGTATCTT. This encodes CASSIVFGAPDTQYL. The genes are TRBV19 and TRBJ2-3, with D perhaps given as TRBD1 or TRBD2 (5 bases each). The CDR3 is made up of 15 amino acids. Germline V lookup: CDR1 LNHDA, CDR2 SQIVND (reference sequence). Between the trimmed V and J ends, which lost 1 base and 4 bases, there was a span of 12 bases.

Many counts were recorded for this clonotype. The chain recombines TRBV29-1 with TRBJ1-1; 12 bases agree with TRBD1. Germline V gene lookup returns CDR1 SQVTM and CDR2 ANQGSEA. V lost 6 bases, J lost 3 bases, and 5 bases stayed unmatched. The CDR3 spans 14 residues. CDR3 in DNA: TGCAGCGTGGCAGGGACAGGGGGCTACACTGAAGCTTTCTTT. It translates to CSVAGTGGYTEAFF. The full variable domain, its missing parts supplied by reference TRBV29-1 and TRBJ1-1, is SAVISQKPSRDICQRGTSLTIQCQVDSQVTMMFWYRQQPGQSLTLIATANQGSEATYESGFVIDKFPISRPNLTFSTLTVSNMSPEDSSIYLCSVAGTGGYTEAFFGQGTRLTVV.

This clonotype has just a few counts. As DNA, the CDR3 is TGTGCCTGGAGTATGGGGGTAGGCAATCAGCCCCAGCATTTT. It translates to CAWSMGVGNQPQHF. The rearrangement links TRBV30 to TRBJ1-5; possible D gene TRBD1, 5 bases. Between the trimmed V and J ends, which lost 2 bases and 2 bases, there was a span of 10 bases. Germline V CDR1 and CDR2: GTSNPN, SVGIG (reference sequence). The CDR3 sequence is 14 residues long.

Notes on this clonotype: A much more abundant neighbour one base away suggests this may be a read error. CDR3 protein: CSVESPDGEQYF. Written as DNA, the CDR3 is TGCAGCGTTGAAAGCCCAGACGGCGAGCAGTACTTC. This chain joins TRBV29-1 and TRBJ2-7; the D is unclear. The CDR3 is made up of 12 amino acids. Germline V lookup: CDR1 SQVTM, CDR2 ANQGSEA. Deletions cut 2 bases from V and 6 bases from J, with 11 bases between.

This rearrangement joins TRBV19 to TRBJ2-7; D perhaps matches TRBD2 (8 bases). The CDR3 totals 15 residues. Germline V lookup: CDR1 LNHDA, CDR2 SQIVND (reference sequence). Deletions cut 3 bases from V and 5 bases from J, with 17 bases between. The CDR3 DNA reads TGTGCCAGTAGTATCGGGGGGGACAGTTTCAACGAGCAGTACTTC. It yields the protein CASSIGGDSFNEQYF.

Ten or more counts support this clonotype. The J gene is TRBJ2-5, the V gene TRBV7-9; D gene ambiguous. The CDR3 loop spans 11 amino acids. Germline lookup yields CDR1 SEHNR and CDR2 FQNEAQ (reference sequence). Between the trimmed V and J ends, which lost 4 bases and 7 bases, there was a span of 7 bases. The CDR3 DNA reads as TGTGCCAGCAGCTCCAGTGGGACCCAGTACTTC. It encodes CASSSSGTQYF.

The rearrangement uses TRBV19 and TRBJ2-7, with D perhaps matching TRBD1 (5 bases). The V gene's germline CDR1 is LNHDA and CDR2 SQIVND (reference sequence). The CDR3 is 14 amino acids. The V end was cut by 9 bases, the J end by 5 bases, with 20 bases between. CDR3 amino acids: CASSVGLVPNEQYF. The CDR3 DNA reads as TGTGCCAGCTCGGTGGGGCTAGTTCCCAACGAGCAGTACTTC.

At least ten counts were recorded for this clonotype. The chain joins TRBV5-1 to TRBJ2-3, with TRBD1 identical over 8 bases. The CDR3 length is 16 residues. Germline assignment: CDR1 SGHRS and CDR2 YFSETQ. V trimming: 4 bases; J trimming: 3 bases; junction bases outside the gene matches: 10. The CDR3 sequence is CASSPQTGDVTDTQYF. CDR3 sequence (DNA): TGCGCCAGCAGCCCCCAGACAGGGGATGTGACAGATACGCAGTATTTT.

The chain employs TRBV12-3 or TRBV12-4 and TRBJ2-2; 11 bases agree with TRBD2. The length of the CDR3 is 16 residues. Trimming removed 6 bases from V and 5 bases from J; junction bases left unmatched: 8. CDR3 loop: CASSPTSGSRTGELFF. Written as DNA, the CDR3 is TGTGCCAGCAGCCCCACTAGCGGGAGTCGGACCGGGGAGCTGTTTTTT.

The table lists this clonotype with many counts. The rearrangement uses TRBV9 and TRBJ1-6; possibly TRBD1 for D (6 bases). CDR1 and CDR2 from the germline V gene are SGDLS and YYNGEE. V gave up 5 bases and J gave up 8 bases, with 20 bases separating them. The CDR3 contains 16 residues. The CDR3 here is CASSETGTTLYSPLHF. DNA for the CDR3: TGTGCCAGCAGTGAAACCGGGACAACCCTTTATTCACCCCTCCACTTT.

In its sample, this clonotype was seen many times. This chain uses TRBV25-1 with TRBJ2-3; TRBD2 aligns across 14 bases. CDR3 length: 15 amino acids. From germline, CDR1 is MGHDK and CDR2 SYGVNS. Trimming took 5 bases from V and 11 from J; bases not matched to a gene: 9. DNA of the CDR3: TGTGCCAGCAGTCTACCGGGACTAGCGGGGGCGAAGCAGTATTTT. Amino acids: CASSLPGLAGAKQYF. Combining the CDR3 with reference TRBV25-1 and TRBJ2-3 gives the whole variable domain EADIYQTPRYLVIGTGKKITLECSQTMGHDKMYWYQQDPGMELHLIHYSYGVNSTEKGDLSSESTVSRIRTEHFPLTLESARPSHTSQYLCASSLPGLAGAKQYFGPGTRLTVL.

This clonotype has ten or more counts. This rearrangement joins TRBV19 to TRBJ1-5; D unresolved. The CDR3 totals 13 residues. CDR1 LNHDA and CDR2 SQIVND come from the germline V gene (reference sequence). Trimming pared 5 bases from V and 5 bases from J, leaving 10 bases between. In nucleotides, the CDR3 is TGTGCCAGTAGTTCCTACCTACATCAGCCCCAGCATTTT. Residues: CASSSYLHQPQHF.

This clonotype was seen repeatedly, ten times or more. The chain has TRBV20-1 and TRBJ2-7; 11 nucleotides agree with TRBD1. CDR3 length: 17 amino acids. Germline CDR1 reads DFQATT; CDR2 reads SNEGSKA (reference sequence). J lost 4 bases, V lost 4 bases, and 15 bases had no gene match. CDR3 sequence reads: CSANAIDSGQGAYEQYF. As DNA, the CDR3 is TGCAGTGCTAATGCAATTGATTCTGGACAGGGGGCGTACGAGCAGTACTTC.

Many counts were recorded for this clonotype. This sequence joins TRBV28 and TRBJ1-1; tentative D call: TRBD1 (5 bases). Germline assignment: CDR1 MDHEN and CDR2 SYDVKM. The CDR3 is made up of 11 amino acids. The V end lost 7 bases, the J end lost 8 bases, and 11 bases lay between the germline ends. The CDR3 sequence: CASTGGGEAFF. CDR3 DNA sequence: TGTGCCAGCACCGGCGGGGGAGAAGCTTTCTTT.

The chain employs TRBV9 and TRBJ2-7; no reliable D call. CDR3 length: 15 amino acids. Between the trimmed V and J ends, which lost 0 bases and 2 bases, there was a span of 12 bases. Germline V lookup: CDR1 SGDLS, CDR2 YYNGEE. DNA of the CDR3: TGTGCCAGCAGCGTAGGTTTAGGGATAACCTACGAGCAGTACTTC. It codes for CASSVGLGITYEQYF.

This clonotype came up a few times. The DNA of the CDR3 is TGCAGCGTTGAGTCGGGGTACTCCTACAATGAGCAGTTCTTC. This codes for CSVESGYSYNEQFF. The rearrangement uses TRBV29-1 and TRBJ2-1, with a weak D call TRBD2 (5 bases). Trimming removed 3 bases from V and 0 bases from J, with 9 bases in between. Germline V lookup: CDR1 SQVTM, CDR2 ANQGSEA. The CDR3 totals 14 residues.